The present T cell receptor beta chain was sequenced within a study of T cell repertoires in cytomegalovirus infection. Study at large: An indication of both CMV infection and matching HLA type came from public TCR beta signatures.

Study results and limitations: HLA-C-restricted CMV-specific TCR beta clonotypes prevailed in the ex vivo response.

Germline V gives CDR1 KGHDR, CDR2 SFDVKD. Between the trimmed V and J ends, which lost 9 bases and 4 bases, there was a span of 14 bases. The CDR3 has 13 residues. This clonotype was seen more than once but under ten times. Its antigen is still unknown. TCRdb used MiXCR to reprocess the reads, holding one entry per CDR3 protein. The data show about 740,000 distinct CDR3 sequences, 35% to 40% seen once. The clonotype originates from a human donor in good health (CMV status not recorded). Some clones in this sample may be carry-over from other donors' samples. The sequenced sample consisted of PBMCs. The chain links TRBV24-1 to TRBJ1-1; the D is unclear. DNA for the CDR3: TGTGCCACCCGCCGGGGTGTGGCCACTGAAGCTTTCTTT. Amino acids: CATRRGVATEAFF.